Listed here is a single T cell receptor beta chain. Its antigen is currently unknown. Donors comprised only Caucasian adults living in Nashville, Tennessee. The assay was immunoSEQ multiplex PCR, and TCRdb's table has in-frame clones only and misses some. The table records roughly 2.5 million clones, approximately 92% of them present only once. The V segment lost 4 bases and the J segment 8 bases; nucleotides outside the gene matches: 6. Germline V CDR1 and CDR2: SGHDN, FVKESK. The CDR3 extends over 14 amino acids. This entry comes from a study of shared clonotypes between healthy human individuals. General study results and limits: Apart from blood, nothing was sampled; tissue repertoires likely differ. Estimated richness was generally greater in naive than memory subsets.

This TCR derives from a man aged 18 to 30 in good health. The chain joins TRBV14 to TRBJ1-4; 8 bases map to TRBD1. Sequencing input: naive CD4+ T cells sorted from blood. Sample subset: CD45RA+ positively selected. In nucleotides, the CDR3 is TGTGCCAGCAGCCTAACCGGGACAGGCGAAAAACTGTTTTTT. The encoded protein is CASSLTGTGEKLFF.